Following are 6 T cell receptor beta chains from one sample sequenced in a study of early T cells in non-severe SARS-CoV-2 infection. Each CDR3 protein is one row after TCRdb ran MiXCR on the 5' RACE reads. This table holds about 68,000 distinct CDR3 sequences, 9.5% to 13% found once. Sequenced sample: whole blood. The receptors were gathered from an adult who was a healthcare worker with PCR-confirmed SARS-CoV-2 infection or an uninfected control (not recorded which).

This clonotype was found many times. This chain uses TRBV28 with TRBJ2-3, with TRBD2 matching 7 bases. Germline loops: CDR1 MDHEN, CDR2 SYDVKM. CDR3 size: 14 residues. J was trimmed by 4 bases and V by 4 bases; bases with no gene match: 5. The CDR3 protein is CASSSRLAPDTQYF. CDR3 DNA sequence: TGTGCCAGCAGTTCGCGACTAGCCCCAGATACGCAGTATTTT.

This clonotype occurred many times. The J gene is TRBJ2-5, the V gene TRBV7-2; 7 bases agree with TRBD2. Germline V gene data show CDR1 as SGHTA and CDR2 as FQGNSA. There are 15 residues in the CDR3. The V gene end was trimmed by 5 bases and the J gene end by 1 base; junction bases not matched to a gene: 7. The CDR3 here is CASSELSGVQETQYF. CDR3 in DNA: TGTGCCAGCAGCGAGTTGAGCGGGGTCCAAGAGACCCAGTACTTC. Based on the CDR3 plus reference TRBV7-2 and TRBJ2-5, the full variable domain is GAGVSQSPSNKVTEKGKDVELRCDPISGHTALYWYRQSLGQGLEFLIYFQGNSAPDKSGLPSDRFSAERTGGSVSTLTIQRTQQEDSAVYLCASSELSGVQETQYFGPGTRLLVL.

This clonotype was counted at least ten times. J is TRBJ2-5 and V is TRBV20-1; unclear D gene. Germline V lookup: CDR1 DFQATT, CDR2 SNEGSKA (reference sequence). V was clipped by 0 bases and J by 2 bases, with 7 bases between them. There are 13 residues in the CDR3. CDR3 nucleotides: TGCAGTGCTAGAGATTTGTATCAAGAGACCCAGTACTTC. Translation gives CSARDLYQETQYF.

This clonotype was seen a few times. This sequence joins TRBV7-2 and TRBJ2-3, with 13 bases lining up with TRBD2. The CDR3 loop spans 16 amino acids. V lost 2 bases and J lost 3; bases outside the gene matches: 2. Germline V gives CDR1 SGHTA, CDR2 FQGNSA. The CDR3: CASSLWGLAGTDTQYF. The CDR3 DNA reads TGTGCCAGCAGCTTATGGGGACTAGCGGGGACAGATACGCAGTATTTT.

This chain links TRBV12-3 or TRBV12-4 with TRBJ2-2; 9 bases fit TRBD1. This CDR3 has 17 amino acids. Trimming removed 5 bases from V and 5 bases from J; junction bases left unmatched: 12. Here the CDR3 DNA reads TGTGCCAGCAGTCCCCCTACAGGGGGCTCCAGGACCGGGGAGCTGTTTTTT. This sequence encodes CASSPPTGGSRTGELFF.

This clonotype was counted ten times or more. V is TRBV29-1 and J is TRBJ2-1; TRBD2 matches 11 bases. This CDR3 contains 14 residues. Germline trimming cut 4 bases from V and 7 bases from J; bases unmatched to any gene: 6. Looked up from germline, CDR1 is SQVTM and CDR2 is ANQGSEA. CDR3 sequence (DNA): TGCAGCGTTGTTGCGGTAGCGGGAGGGAATGAGCAGTTCTTC. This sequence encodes CSVVAVAGGNEQFF.